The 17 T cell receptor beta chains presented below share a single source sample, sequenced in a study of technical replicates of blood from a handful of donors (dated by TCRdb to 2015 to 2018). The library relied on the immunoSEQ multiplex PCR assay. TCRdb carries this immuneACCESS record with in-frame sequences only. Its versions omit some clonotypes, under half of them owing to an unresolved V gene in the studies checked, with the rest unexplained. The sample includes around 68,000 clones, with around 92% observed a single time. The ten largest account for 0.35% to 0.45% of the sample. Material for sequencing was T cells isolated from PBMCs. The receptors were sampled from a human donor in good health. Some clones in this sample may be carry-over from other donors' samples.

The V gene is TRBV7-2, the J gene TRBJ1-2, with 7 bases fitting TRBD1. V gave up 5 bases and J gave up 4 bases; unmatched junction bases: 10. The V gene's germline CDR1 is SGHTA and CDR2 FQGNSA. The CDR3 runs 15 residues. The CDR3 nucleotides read TGTGCCAGCAGCGCGCGGACAGGATCCATCTATGGCTACACCTTC. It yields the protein CASSARTGSIYGYTF.

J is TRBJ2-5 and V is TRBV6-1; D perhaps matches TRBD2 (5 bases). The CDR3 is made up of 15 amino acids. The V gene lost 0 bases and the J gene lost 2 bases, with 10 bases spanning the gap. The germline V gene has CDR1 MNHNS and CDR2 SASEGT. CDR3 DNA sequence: TGTGCCAGCAGTGAAGCGTGGAGGTCGCAAGAGACCCAGTACTTC. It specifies CASSEAWRSQETQYF.

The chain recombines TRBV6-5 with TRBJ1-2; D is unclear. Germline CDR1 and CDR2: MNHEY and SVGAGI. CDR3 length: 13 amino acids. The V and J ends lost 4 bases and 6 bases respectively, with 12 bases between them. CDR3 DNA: TGTGCCAGCAGTTCCCCCGGGGAACATGGCTACACCTTC. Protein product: CASSSPGEHGYTF.

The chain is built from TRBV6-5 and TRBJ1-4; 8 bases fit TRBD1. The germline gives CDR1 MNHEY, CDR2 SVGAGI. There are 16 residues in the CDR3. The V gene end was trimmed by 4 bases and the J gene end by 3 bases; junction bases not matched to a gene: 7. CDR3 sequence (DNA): TGTGCCAGCAGTTCACATGAGACAGGGGCTAATGAAAAACTGTTTTTT. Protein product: CASSSHETGANEKLFF.

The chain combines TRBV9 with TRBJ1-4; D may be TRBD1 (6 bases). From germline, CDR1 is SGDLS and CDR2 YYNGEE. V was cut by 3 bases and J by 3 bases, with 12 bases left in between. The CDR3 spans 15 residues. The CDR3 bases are TGTGCCAGCAGCGCCGGGGGGGGCTCTAATGAAAAACTGTTTTTT. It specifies CASSAGGGSNEKLFF. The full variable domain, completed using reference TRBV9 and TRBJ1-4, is DSGVTQTPKHLITATGQRVTLRCSPRSGDLSVYWYQQSLDQGLQFLIQYYNGEERAKGNILERFSAQQFPDLHSELNLSSLELGDSALYFCASSAGGGSNEKLFFGSGTQLSVL.

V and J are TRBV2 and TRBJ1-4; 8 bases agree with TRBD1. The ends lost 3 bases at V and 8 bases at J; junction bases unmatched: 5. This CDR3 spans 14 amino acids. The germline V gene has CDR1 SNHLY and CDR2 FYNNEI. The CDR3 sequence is CASSDRTGREKLFF. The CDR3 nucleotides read TGTGCCAGCAGTGATCGGACAGGGCGAGAAAAACTGTTTTTT. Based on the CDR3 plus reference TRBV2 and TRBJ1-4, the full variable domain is EPEVTQTPSHQVTQMGQEVILRCVPISNHLYFYWYRQILGQKVEFLVSFYNNEISEKSEIFDDQFSVERPDGSNFTLKIRSTKLEDSAMYFCASSDRTGREKLFFGSGTQLSVL.

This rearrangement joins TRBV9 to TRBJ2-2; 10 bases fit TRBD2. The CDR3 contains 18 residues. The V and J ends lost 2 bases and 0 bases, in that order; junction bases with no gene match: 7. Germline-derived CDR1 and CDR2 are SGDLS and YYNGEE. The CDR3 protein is CASSVESSGSPNTGELFF. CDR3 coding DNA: TGTGCCAGCAGCGTGGAGTCTAGCGGGAGTCCGAACACCGGGGAGCTGTTTTTT.

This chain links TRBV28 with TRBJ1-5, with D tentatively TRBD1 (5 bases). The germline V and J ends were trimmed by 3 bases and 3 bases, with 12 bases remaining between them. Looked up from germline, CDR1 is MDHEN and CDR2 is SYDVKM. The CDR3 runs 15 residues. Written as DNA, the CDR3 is TGTGCCAGCAGTTTCGCGACAGAAAACAATCAGCCCCAGCATTTT. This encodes CASSFATENNQPQHF. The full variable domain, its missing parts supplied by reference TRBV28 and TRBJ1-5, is DVKVTQSSRYLVKRTGEKVFLECVQDMDHENMFWYRQDPGLGLRLIYFSYDVKMKEKGDIPEGYSVSREKKERFSLILESASTNQTSMYLCASSFATENNQPQHFGDGTRLSIL.

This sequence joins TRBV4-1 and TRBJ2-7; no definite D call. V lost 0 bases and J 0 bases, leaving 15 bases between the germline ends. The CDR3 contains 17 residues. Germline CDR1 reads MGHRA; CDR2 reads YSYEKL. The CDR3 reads CASSQDPPSASSYEQYF. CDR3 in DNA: TGCGCCAGCAGCCAAGATCCCCCCAGTGCCAGCTCCTACGAGCAGTACTTC.

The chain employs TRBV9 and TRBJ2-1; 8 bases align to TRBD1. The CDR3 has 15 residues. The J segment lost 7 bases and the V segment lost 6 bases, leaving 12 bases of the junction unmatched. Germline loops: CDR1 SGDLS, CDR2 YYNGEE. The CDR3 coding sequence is TGTGCCAGCACACGGACCGGACAGGGCGGTAATGAGCAGTTCTTC. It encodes CASTRTGQGGNEQFF.

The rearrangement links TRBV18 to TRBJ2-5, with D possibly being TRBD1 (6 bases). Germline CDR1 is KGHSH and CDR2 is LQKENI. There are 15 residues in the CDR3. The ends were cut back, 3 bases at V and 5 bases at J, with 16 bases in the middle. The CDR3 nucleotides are TGTGCCAGCTCACCCAGAGTTAGGACAGCCGAGACCCAGTACTTC. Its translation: CASSPRVRTAETQYF.

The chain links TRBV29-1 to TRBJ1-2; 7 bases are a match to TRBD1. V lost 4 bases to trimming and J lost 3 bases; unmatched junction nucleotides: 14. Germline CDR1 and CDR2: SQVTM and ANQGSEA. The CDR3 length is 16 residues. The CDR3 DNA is TGCAGCGTTGGTGGTGACAGGGAGAGAGGAGACTATGGCTACACCTTC. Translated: CSVGGDRERGDYGYTF.

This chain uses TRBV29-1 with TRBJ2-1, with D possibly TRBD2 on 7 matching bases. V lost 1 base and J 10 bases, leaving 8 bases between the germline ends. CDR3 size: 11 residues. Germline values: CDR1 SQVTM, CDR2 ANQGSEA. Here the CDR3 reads CSVEGGGEQFF. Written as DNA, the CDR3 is TGCAGCGTTGAAGGCGGGGGCGAGCAGTTCTTC.

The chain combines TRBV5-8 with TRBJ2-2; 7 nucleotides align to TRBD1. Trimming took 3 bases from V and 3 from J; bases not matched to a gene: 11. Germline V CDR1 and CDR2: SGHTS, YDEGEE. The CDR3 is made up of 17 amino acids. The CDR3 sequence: CASSSLLQGFDTGELFF. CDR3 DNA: TGTGCCAGCAGCTCCTTATTACAGGGGTTTGACACCGGGGAGCTGTTTTTT.

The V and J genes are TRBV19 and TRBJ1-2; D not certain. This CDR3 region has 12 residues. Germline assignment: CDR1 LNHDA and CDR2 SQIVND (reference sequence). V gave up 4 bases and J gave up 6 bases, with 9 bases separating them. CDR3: CASSRAWHGYTF. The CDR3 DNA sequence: TGTGCCAGTAGTAGGGCCTGGCATGGCTACACCTTC.

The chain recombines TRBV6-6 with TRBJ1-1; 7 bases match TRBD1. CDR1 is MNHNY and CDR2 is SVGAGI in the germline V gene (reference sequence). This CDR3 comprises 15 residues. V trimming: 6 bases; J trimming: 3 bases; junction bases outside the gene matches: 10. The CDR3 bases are TGTGCCAGCAGGTTACTGACAGGGTCAGACACTGAAGCTTTCTTT. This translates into CASRLLTGSDTEAFF.

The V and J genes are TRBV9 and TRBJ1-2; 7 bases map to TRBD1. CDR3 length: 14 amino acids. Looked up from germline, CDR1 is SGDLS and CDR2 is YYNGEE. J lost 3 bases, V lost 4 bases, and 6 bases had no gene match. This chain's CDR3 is CASSSRDSYYGYTF. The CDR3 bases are TGTGCCAGCAGCTCGCGGGACAGCTACTATGGCTACACCTTC.